This passage covers 20 T cell receptor beta chains from one sample sequenced in a study of chemoradiotherapy in HPV16-positive cancers. Repertoires were generated with immunoSEQ multiplex PCR, while TCRdb's copy carries only in-frame clones and drops some. The sample has about 4,700 clones, over 70% seen once; the top ten hold over 4%. This specimen was tumor tissue, taken from a patient who underwent chemoradiotherapy. These receptors came from a human donor with HPV-associated anogenital cancer.

V is TRBV6-5 and J is TRBJ1-5, with D possibly matching TRBD1 (5 bases). This CDR3 is 15 amino acids long. V lost 6 bases, J lost 0 bases, and 12 bases lay in between. Germline V gene sequence: CDR1 MNHEY, CDR2 SVGAGI. CDR3 region: CASRYDSNSNQPQHF. The DNA of the CDR3 is TGTGCCAGCAGGTACGACAGCAATAGCAATCAGCCCCAGCATTTT.

This clone has just one count. The chain is built from TRBV11-2 and TRBJ1-1; 9 bases are a match to TRBD1. The CDR3 spans 14 residues. The V segment lost 5 bases and the J segment 3 bases; nucleotides outside the gene matches: 4. CDR1 is SGHAT, CDR2 FQNNGV, per germline. CDR3 bases: TGTGCCAGCAGCCTCGGGACAGGGCACACTGAAGCTTTCTTT. It translates to CASSLGTGHTEAFF.

The rearrangement uses TRBV5-1 and TRBJ1-2; no definite D call. CDR3 length equals 13 residues. The V end lost 6 bases, the J end lost 1 base, and 10 bases lay between the germline ends. Germline V gene data show CDR1 as SGHRS and CDR2 as YFSETQ. In DNA form, the CDR3 reads TGCGCCAGCACCCGGGGAGATAACTATGGCTACACCTTC. It specifies CASTRGDNYGYTF.

CDR3 in DNA: TGCGCCAGCAGCCCATACCAGGGGAGTGAAGCTTTCTTT. Its translation: CASSPYQGSEAFF. The gene calls are TRBV5-1 and TRBJ1-1; TRBD1 might be the D (6 bases). Germline values: CDR1 SGHRS, CDR2 YFSETQ. V lost 4 bases and J lost 7, with 14 bases in between. This CDR3 is built from 13 residues.

The V call is TRBV10-3, the J call TRBJ2-1; D ambiguous. Trimming shortened V by 0 bases and J by 7 bases, and 10 bases separated the two germline ends. Germline V CDR1 and CDR2: ENHRY, SYGVKD. There are 14 residues in the CDR3. CDR3 in DNA: TGTGCCATCAGTGAGTCGACTGGTAGGAATGAGCAGTTCTTC. Translating it yields CAISESTGRNEQFF.

This chain uses TRBV18 with TRBJ2-1; TRBD2 matches at 14 bases. Germline V gene sequence: CDR1 KGHSH, CDR2 LQKENI. The CDR3 consists of 16 residues. J was trimmed by 5 bases and V by 8 bases; bases with no gene match: 8. The CDR3 reads CASRGTSGRSDNEQFF. CDR3 bases: TGTGCCAGCCGGGGGACTAGCGGGAGATCGGACAATGAGCAGTTCTTC.

This chain links TRBV7-6 with TRBJ2-2; D is undetermined. This CDR3 has 13 residues. V shed 3 bases and J shed 6 bases, with 8 bases lying between them. Germline CDR1 and CDR2: SGHVS and FNYEAQ. CDR3 amino acids: CASSFIGAGELFF. Here the CDR3 DNA reads TGTGCCAGCAGCTTCATAGGCGCCGGGGAGCTGTTTTTT. The whole variable domain, filled in from reference TRBV7-6 and TRBJ2-2, reads GAGVSQSPRYKVTKRGQDVALRCDPISGHVSLYWYRQALGQGPEFLTYFNYEAQQDKSGLPNDRFSAERPEGSISTLTIQRTEQRDSAMYRCASSFIGAGELFFGEGSRLTVL.

This clone occurred once. This chain joins TRBV10-3 and TRBJ1-1; D is unclear. Germline V gene lookup returns CDR1 ENHRY and CDR2 SYGVKD. The CDR3 totals 15 residues. Trimming shortened V by 8 bases and J by 4 bases, and 20 bases separated the two germline ends. The CDR3 DNA follows: TGTGCCATCCGAGAGACACCTAATCCGAGCACTGAAGCTTTCTTT. Its protein is CAIRETPNPSTEAFF.

The chain uses TRBV5-1 and TRBJ2-1, with 10 positions matching TRBD1. With 4 bases clipped from V and 0 bases from J, the junction kept 7 bases outside the gene matches. The CDR3 length is 17 residues. Germline V gives CDR1 SGHRS, CDR2 YFSETQ. The chain's CDR3 is CASSDGTGDTSYNEQFF. The CDR3 DNA sequence: TGCGCCAGCAGCGACGGGACAGGGGATACCTCCTACAATGAGCAGTTCTTC.

This clone was counted a single time. The chain links TRBV7-3 to TRBJ2-4, with no clear D. The CDR3 has 13 amino acids. With 5 bases removed from V and 4 bases from J, the gap between germline ends came to 9 bases. Germline CDR1 reads SGHTA; CDR2 reads FQGTGA. The DNA for the CDR3 is TGTGCCAGCAGCACGGACGGTAAAAACATTCAGTACTTC. Its protein is CASSTDGKNIQYF.

The chain is built from TRBV5-1 and TRBJ2-3, with D perhaps TRBD1 or TRBD2 (5 bases each). V was pared by 3 bases and J by 5 bases, with 13 bases between. This CDR3 comprises 14 residues. The V gene's germline CDR1 is SGHRS and CDR2 YFSETQ. The CDR3 sequence is CASSWDPGIDTQYF. The CDR3 region has the DNA TGCGCCAGCAGCTGGGACCCGGGGATAGATACGCAGTATTTT.

V is TRBV6-6 and J is TRBJ1-3; D remains unclear. The CDR3 consists of 14 residues. V was cut by 2 bases and J by 4 bases, with 9 bases left in between. Germline V lookup: CDR1 MNHNY, CDR2 SVGAGI (reference sequence). Here the CDR3 DNA reads TGTGCCAGCAGTTACAGTCCATCGGGAAACACCATATATTTT. It is translated as CASSYSPSGNTIYF.

The rearrangement links TRBV4-3 to TRBJ2-1; 9 bases are a match to TRBD2. V shed 2 bases and J 10 bases; nucleotides not matched to a gene: 6. This CDR3 spans 14 amino acids. The germline gives CDR1 LGHNA, CDR2 YSLEER. DNA of the CDR3: TGCGCCAGCAGCCAACATAGCGGGAGACGGGAGCAGTTCTTC. Protein: CASSQHSGRREQFF.

The chain joins TRBV10-2 to TRBJ2-7; a possible D gene is TRBD1 (5 bases). The CDR3 runs to 13 residues. CDR1 and CDR2 from the germline V gene are WSHSY and SAAADI. V was clipped by 5 bases and J by 7 bases, with 15 bases between them. The CDR3 spells CASSMDIPWEQYF. CDR3 nucleotides: TGCGCCAGCAGTATGGACATTCCTTGGGAGCAGTACTTC.

This clone showed up just once. The chain employs TRBV4-3 and TRBJ2-7; D is unresolved. The V and J ends lost 0 bases and 0 bases respectively, with 9 bases between them. The CDR3 runs to 15 residues. Germline values: CDR1 LGHNA, CDR2 YSLEER. The CDR3 region is CASSQDFPVSYEQYF. The CDR3 DNA is TGCGCCAGCAGCCAAGATTTCCCCGTCTCCTACGAGCAGTACTTC.

The V call is TRBV7-2, the J call TRBJ2-3, with unresolved D. Germline CDR1 and CDR2: SGHTA and FQGNSA. Trimming pared 9 bases from V and 2 bases from J, leaving 6 bases between. The CDR3 totals 11 residues. This CDR3 is CASRDTDTQYF. DNA of the CDR3: TGTGCCAGTAGAGACACAGATACGCAGTATTTT.

This clone is large (0.1 to 1%) within its sample. The rearrangement uses TRBV27 and TRBJ2-7; D gene ambiguous. V lost 0 bases and J lost 3, with 6 bases in between. The CDR3 spans 13 residues. Looked up from germline, CDR1 is MNHEY and CDR2 is SMNVEV (reference sequence). The CDR3 DNA reads TGTGCCAGCAGTTTATCGGGCGGCTACGAGCAGTACTTC. Translation: CASSLSGGYEQYF.

The rearrangement uses TRBV5-1 and TRBJ2-4; 9 bases map to TRBD1. V shed 4 bases and J 5 bases; nucleotides not matched to a gene: 4. This CDR3 has 14 residues. Looked up from germline, CDR1 is SGHRS and CDR2 is YFSETQ. The CDR3 nucleotides read TGCGCCAGCAGCCCCCGGACAGGGGAAAACATTCAGTACTTC. Its protein product is CASSPRTGENIQYF.

The gene calls are TRBV11-2 and TRBJ1-2, with a weak D call TRBD1 (5 bases). This CDR3 comprises 13 residues. Between the trimmed V and J ends, which lost 1 base and 7 bases, there was a span of 10 bases. Germline CDR1 SGHAT, CDR2 FQNNGV. CDR3 nucleotide sequence: TGTGCCAGCAGCTTAGGTGCAGGGAGTGGCTACACCTTC. Protein sequence: CASSLGAGSGYTF.

This chain connects TRBV6-5 to TRBJ1-2; D gene ambiguous. Trimming cost V 5 bases and J 3 bases, with 13 bases left between them. The CDR3 is 14 residues long. Germline-derived CDR1 and CDR2 are MNHEY and SVGAGI. The CDR3 region has the DNA TGTGCCAGCAGTACACGGGTCGGGTACTATGGCTACACCTTC. Its translation is CASSTRVGYYGYTF.